A selection of T cell receptor beta chains follows, all from one sample in a study of PD-L1 blockade in urothelial cancer. The repertoire was sequenced with immunoSEQ multiplex PCR; TCRdb's copy has only in-frame clones and lacks some. Of roughly 27,000 clones listed, 80% to 90% are singletons. The source material was PBMCs, sampled around atezolizumab (anti-PD-L1) treatment. These receptors were obtained from a man in his fifties with urothelial cancer. Each CDR3 is given with its conserved first and last residue. The order of the fields is D gene, V gene, clone size, J gene, CDR3 DNA, CDR3 protein. D genes are given only for firm matches. Size is omitted from some rows. Given values are once, few, many or a class for expanded clones.

D gene: TRBD1; V gene: TRBV6-5; clone size: .; J gene: TRBJ2-2; CDR3 DNA: TGTGCCAGCAGTCCCCGGACAGGGAAGACCGGGGAGCTGTTTTTT; CDR3 protein: CASSPRTGKTGELFF
D gene: .; V gene: TRBV10-1; clone size: .; J gene: TRBJ2-1; CDR3 DNA: TGCGCCAGCAGTGGAGGAGCCAGCTCCTACAATGAGCAGTTCTTC; CDR3 protein: CASSGGASSYNEQFF
D gene: TRBD1; V gene: TRBV4-2; clone size: few; J gene: TRBJ2-2; CDR3 DNA: TGTGCCAGCAGCCAGCGCCCGGGACAGTTTGCCGGGGAGCTGTTTTTT; CDR3 protein: CASSQRPGQFAGELFF
D gene: .; V gene: TRBV18; clone size: .; J gene: TRBJ2-1; CDR3 DNA: TGTGCCAGCTCACCACCGGGTCTGCACAGCGGCCAGGAGCAGTTCTTC; CDR3 protein: CASSPPGLHSGQEQFF
D gene: TRBD1; V gene: TRBV27; clone size: .; J gene: TRBJ2-5; CDR3 DNA: TGTGCCAGCAGTTCCGTACAGGGGCGAGAGACCCAGTACTTC; CDR3 protein: CASSSVQGRETQYF
D gene: .; V gene: TRBV7-8; clone size: .; J gene: TRBJ1-6; CDR3 DNA: TGTGCCAGCAGCCTAGGGGTTGCCTCGGGTTCACCCCTCCACTTT; CDR3 protein: CASSLGVASGSPLHF
D gene: TRBD1; V gene: TRBV13; clone size: .; J gene: TRBJ2-6; CDR3 DNA: TGTGCCAGCAGCCCCTGGGACAGCCTCTCTGGGGCCAACGTCCTGACTTTC; CDR3 protein: CASSPWDSLSGANVLTF
D gene: .; V gene: TRBV30; clone size: .; J gene: TRBJ2-2; CDR3 DNA: TGTGCCTGGATTGCGGGAAGTTGGACCGGGGAGCTGTTTTTT; CDR3 protein: CAWIAGSWTGELFF
D gene: .; V gene: TRBV4-1; clone size: .; J gene: TRBJ1-5; CDR3 DNA: TGCGCCACCTCGCGGGGACCCGGGGGACAGCCCCAGCATTTT; CDR3 protein: CATSRGPGGQPQHF
D gene: .; V gene: TRBV6-5; clone size: once; J gene: TRBJ1-1; CDR3 DNA: TGTGCCAGCAGTTACTCCACCCAGTTCGTAGAAGCTTTCTTT; CDR3 protein: CASSYSTQFVEAFF
D gene: .; V gene: TRBV7-9; clone size: .; J gene: TRBJ2-5; CDR3 DNA: TGTGCCAGCAGCTTATTTGGCGGCGGGCAAGAGACCCAGTACTTC; CDR3 protein: CASSLFGGGQETQYF
D gene: .; V gene: TRBV4-1; clone size: .; J gene: TRBJ2-1; CDR3 DNA: TGCGCCAGCAGCCAAGATGGGTCGGGGTCATCCCTACGGAATGAGCAGTTCTTC; CDR3 protein: CASSQDGSGSSLRNEQFF
D gene: .; V gene: TRBV4-1; clone size: .; J gene: TRBJ1-4; CDR3 DNA: TGCGCCAGCAGCCAGACCCCCCCCCTACAGGCAACTAATGAAAAACTGTTTTTT; CDR3 protein: CASSQTPPLQATNEKLFF